This is a list of T cell receptor beta chains from one sample in a study of human T cells and chemical hapten exposure. Using its own MiXCR run on the RACE reads, TCRdb lists one record per CDR3 protein. The table records about 42,000 distinct CDR3 sequences, approximately 9.7% of them present only once. The sequencing used whole blood, collected in connection with sensitization to the hapten diphenylcyclopropenone (DPC). Receptor source: a young woman with alopecia areata. Some clones in this sample may be carry-over from other donors' samples. Both conserved end residues are part of each CDR3. Fields, in order: J gene, V gene, clone size, D gene, CDR3 DNA, CDR3 protein. D genes are given only for firm matches. Part of the rows lack a size; the others show once, few, many or a class for expanded clones.

TRBJ2-7,TRBV29-1,-,-,TGCAGCGTGTCCGGGAAAGTCGACGAGCAGTACTTC,CSVSGKVDEQYF
TRBJ2-7,TRBV18,many,-,TGTGCCAGCTCACCTGGAAGCTCGGCAGGGGAAGGCGAGCAGTACTTC,CASSPGSSAGEGEQYF
TRBJ1-5,TRBV6-5,once,TRBD1,TGTGCCAGCAGTCCCCTCAGGACAGGGGGTCAGCCCCAGCATTTT,CASSPLRTGGQPQHF
TRBJ1-1,TRBV7-2,-,TRBD1,TGTGCCAGCAGCCCACAGGGGCGAAGAACTGAAGCTTTCTTT,CASSPQGRRTEAFF
TRBJ1-6,TRBV3-1,-,TRBD1,TGTGCCAGCAGCCAACTCGGACAGGGGAGGGATTCACCCCTCCACTTT,CASSQLGQGRDSPLHF
TRBJ2-3,TRBV24-1,few,-,TGTGCCACCAGTGATTTAGGGACGGAGACCACAGATACGCAGTATTTT,CATSDLGTETTDTQYF
TRBJ2-2,TRBV5-8,few,-,TGTGCCAGCAGCTTGGACCCCCCAGGCGGGGAGCTGTTTTTT,CASSLDPPGGELFF
TRBJ2-7,TRBV28,many,TRBD1,TGTGCCAGCACCCGAAGGACAGGAGGCTACGAGCAGTACTTC,CASTRRTGGYEQYF
TRBJ2-7,TRBV2,-,TRBD2,TGTGCCAGCAGCAAGAGCGGGACCCCTCCCTACGAGCAGTACTTC,CASSKSGTPPYEQYF
TRBJ2-6,TRBV6-5,-,-,TGTGCCAGCAGTCTCAGCTACTCTGGGGCCAACGTCCTGACTTTC,CASSLSYSGANVLTF
TRBJ2-3,TRBV2,few,TRBD1,TGTGCCAGCAGAAAACAGGGGACGGGCACAGATACGCAGTATTTT,CASRKQGTGTDTQYF